The clone carrying this T cell receptor beta chain came up a few times. This specimen belongs to a study of low-dose radiotherapy and immunotherapy resistance in tumors. This CDR3 is 15 amino acids long. Trimming removed 2 bases from V and 4 bases from J; junction bases left unmatched: 7. Germline CDR1 and CDR2: KGHSH and LQKENI. Time point: before trial treatment. Donors were treated with nivolumab, ipilimumab, aspirin, and low-dose cyclophosphamide and radiotherapy. TRAV and TRBV primers primed cDNA for both TCRalpha and TCRbeta. TCRs were put through roughly 20 PCR cycles of amplification with Phusion. A constant-region primer and the V-primer adapter served as the primer pair. A single record per CDR3 protein comes from TCRdb applying MiXCR to the reads. In the table there are 65,000 to 100,000 distinct CDR3 sequences, 15% to 20% of which are singletons.

This clonotype originated in a male donor with prostate cancer. The material sequenced was PBMCs, taken before treatment. The chain uses TRBV18 and TRBJ1-2; 7 positions agree with TRBD1. CDR3 amino acids: CASSPRGRTLYGYTF. The DNA of the CDR3 is TGTGCCAGCTCACCAAGGGGGCGGACACTCTATGGCTACACCTTC.